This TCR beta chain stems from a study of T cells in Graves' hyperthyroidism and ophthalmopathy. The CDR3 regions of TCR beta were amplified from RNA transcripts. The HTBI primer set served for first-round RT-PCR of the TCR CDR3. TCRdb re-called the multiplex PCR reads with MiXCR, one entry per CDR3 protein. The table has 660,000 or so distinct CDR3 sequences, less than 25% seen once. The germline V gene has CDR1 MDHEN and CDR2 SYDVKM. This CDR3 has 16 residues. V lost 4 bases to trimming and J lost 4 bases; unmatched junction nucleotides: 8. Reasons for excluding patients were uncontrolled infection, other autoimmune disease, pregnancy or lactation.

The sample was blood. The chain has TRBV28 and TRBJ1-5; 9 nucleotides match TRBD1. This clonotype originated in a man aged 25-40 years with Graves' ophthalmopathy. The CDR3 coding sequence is TGTGCCAGCAGTTCAATCGGACAGGGGTTGAATCAGCCCCAGCATTTT. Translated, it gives CASSSIGQGLNQPQHF.